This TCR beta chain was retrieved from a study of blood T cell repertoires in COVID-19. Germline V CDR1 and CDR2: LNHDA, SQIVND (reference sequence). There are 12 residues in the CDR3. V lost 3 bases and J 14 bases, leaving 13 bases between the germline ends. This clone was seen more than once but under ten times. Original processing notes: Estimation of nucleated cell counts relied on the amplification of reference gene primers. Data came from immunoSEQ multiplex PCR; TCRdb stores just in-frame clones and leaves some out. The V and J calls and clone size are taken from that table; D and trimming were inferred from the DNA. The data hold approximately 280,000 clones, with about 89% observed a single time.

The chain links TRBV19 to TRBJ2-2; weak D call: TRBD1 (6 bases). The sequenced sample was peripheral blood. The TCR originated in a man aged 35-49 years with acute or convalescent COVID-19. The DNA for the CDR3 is TGTGCCAGTAGTATCTTCGTGGGACATCTGTTTTTT. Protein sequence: CASSIFVGHLFF.